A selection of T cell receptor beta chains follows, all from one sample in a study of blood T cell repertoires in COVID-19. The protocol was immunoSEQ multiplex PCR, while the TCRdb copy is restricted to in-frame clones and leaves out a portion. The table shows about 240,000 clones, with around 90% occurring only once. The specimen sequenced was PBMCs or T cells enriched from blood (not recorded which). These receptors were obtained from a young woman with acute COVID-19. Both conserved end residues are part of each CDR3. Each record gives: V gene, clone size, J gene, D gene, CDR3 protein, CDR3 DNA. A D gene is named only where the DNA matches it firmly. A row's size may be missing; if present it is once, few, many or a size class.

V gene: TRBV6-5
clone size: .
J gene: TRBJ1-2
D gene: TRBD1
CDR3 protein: CASSYSLTGPGGYTF
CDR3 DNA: TGTGCCAGCAGTTACTCGCTGACAGGGCCGGGTGGCTACACCTTC

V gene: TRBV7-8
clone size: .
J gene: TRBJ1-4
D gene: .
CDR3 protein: CASSFTGTSNEKLFF
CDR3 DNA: TGTGCCAGCAGCTTCACAGGGACGTCCAATGAAAAACTGTTTTTT

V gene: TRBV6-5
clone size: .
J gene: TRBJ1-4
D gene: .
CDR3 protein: CASTLEPANEKLFF
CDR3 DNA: TGTGCCAGCACCTTGGAGCCAGCTAATGAAAAACTGTTTTTT

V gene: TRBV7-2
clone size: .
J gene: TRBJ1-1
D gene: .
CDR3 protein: CASSLDYVRKAFF
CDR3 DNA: TGTGCCAGCAGCTTAGATTATGTCAGGAAAGCTTTCTTT

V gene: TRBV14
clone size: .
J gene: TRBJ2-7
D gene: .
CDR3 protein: CASRGAGSYEQYF
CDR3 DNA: TGTGCCAGCAGAGGGGCAGGTTCCTACGAGCAGTACTTC

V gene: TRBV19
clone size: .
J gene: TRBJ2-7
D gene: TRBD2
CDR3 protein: CASRGTSASYEQYF
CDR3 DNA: TGTGCCAGTAGGGGGACTAGCGCCTCCTACGAGCAGTACTTC

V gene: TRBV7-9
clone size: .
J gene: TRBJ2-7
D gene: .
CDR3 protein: CASSLGQFYEQYF
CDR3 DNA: TGTGCCAGCAGCTTGGGGCAGTTTTACGAGCAGTACTTC

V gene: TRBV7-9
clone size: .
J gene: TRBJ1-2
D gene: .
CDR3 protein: CASSLNQGRNPNGYTF
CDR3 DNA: TGTGCCAGCAGCTTAAATCAGGGGCGGAACCCGAACGGCTACACCTTC

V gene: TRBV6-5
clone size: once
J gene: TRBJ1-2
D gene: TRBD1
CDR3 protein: CASSKQGADGYTF
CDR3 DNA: TGTGCCAGCAGTAAACAGGGGGCGGATGGCTACACCTTC

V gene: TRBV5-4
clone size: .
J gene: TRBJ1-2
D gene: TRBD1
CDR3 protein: CASSDRDRGEGNYGYTF
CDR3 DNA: TGTGCCAGCAGCGACCGGGACAGGGGAGAGGGCAACTATGGCTACACCTTC

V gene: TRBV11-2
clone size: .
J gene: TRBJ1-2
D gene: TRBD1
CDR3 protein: CASSLIGTEDYTF
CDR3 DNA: TGTGCCAGCAGTCTAATCGGGACAGAAGACTACACCTTC

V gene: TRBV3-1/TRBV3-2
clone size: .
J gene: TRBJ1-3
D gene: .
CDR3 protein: CASSQGAHSGNTIYF
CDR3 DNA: TGTGCCAGCAGCCAGGGGGCCCACTCTGGAAACACCATATATTTT

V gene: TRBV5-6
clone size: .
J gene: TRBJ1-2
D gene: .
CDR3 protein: CASSQEETYGYTF
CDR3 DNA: TGTGCCAGCAGCCAAGAGGAGACCTATGGCTACACCTTC

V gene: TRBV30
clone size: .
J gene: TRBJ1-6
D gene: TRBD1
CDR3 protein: CAWRATGESSPLHF
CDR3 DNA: TGTGCCTGGAGGGCTACAGGGGAAAGTTCACCCCTCCACTTT

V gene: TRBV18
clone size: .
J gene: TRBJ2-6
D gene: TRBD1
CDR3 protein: CASSPQSLIRQGAGANVLTF
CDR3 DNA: TGTGCCAGCTCACCTCAATCCCTTATAAGACAGGGAGCCGGGGCCAACGTCCTGACTTTC

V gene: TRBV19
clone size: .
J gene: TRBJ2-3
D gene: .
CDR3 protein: CASSITGGTDTQYF
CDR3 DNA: TGTGCCAGTAGTATAACAGGAGGCACAGATACGCAGTATTTT

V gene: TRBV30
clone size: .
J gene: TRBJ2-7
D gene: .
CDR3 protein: CAWRGGEQYF
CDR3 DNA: TGTGCCTGGAGAGGGGGCGAGCAGTACTTC

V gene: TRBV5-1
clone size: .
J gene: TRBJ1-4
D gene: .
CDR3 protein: CASSLGSSREKLFF
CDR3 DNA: TGCGCCAGCAGCTTGGGCTCTTCCCGGGAAAAACTGTTTTTT

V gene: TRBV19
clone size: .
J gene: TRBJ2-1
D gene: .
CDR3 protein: CASSRTINEQFF
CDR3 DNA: TGTGCCAGTAGTAGGACTATCAATGAGCAGTTCTTC

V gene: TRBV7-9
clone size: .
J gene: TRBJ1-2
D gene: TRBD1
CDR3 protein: CASSDTPGQGLGYGYTF
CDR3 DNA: TGTGCCAGCAGCGACACTCCGGGACAGGGCCTTGGCTATGGCTACACCTTC